These T cell receptor beta chains were read from a single sample in a study of blood T cell repertoires in COVID-19. The repertoire was sequenced with immunoSEQ multiplex PCR; TCRdb's copy has only in-frame clones and lacks some. The sample has about 210,000 clones; around 83% are singletons. Sequencing used peripheral blood. These receptors were obtained from a woman aged 45 to 65 with acute or convalescent COVID-19. Each CDR3 is given with its conserved first and last residue. Fields, in order: CDR3 length, D gene, clone size, J gene, V gene, CDR3 DNA, CDR3 protein. D genes are given only for firm matches. Clone size, where shown, is once, few, many, or a class for clones that have expanded.

13 - - TRBJ2-7 TRBV3-1/TRBV3-2 TGTGCCAGCAGCCAGTCCTCAACTAGCGAGCAGTACTTC CASSQSSTSEQYF
17 - once TRBJ1-2 TRBV2 TGTGCCAGCAGTGGGGCCGGAATGGCGCTGGCTAACTATGGCTACACCTTC CASSGAGMALANYGYTF
15 TRBD1 - TRBJ2-4 TRBV5-6 TGTGCCAGCAGCCGGGCCGGGACAGACAAAAACATTCAGTACTTC CASSRAGTDKNIQYF
14 TRBD1 - TRBJ2-5 TRBV29-1 TGCAGCGCCCCGGGACAGGGGTTGGGGGAGACCCAGTACTTC CSAPGQGLGETQYF
17 TRBD2 - TRBJ2-2 TRBV18 TGTGCCAGCTCACCACAAGCCAGCGGGATGAACACCGGGGAGCTGTTTTTT CASSPQASGMNTGELFF
16 - - TRBJ1-2 TRBV11-2 TGTGCCAGCAGCATCAAACCAACCGGTGGAGGTTATGGCTACACCTTC CASSIKPTGGGYGYTF
11 - - TRBJ2-5 TRBV20-1 TGCAGTGCACCAAGGGGGGAGACCCAGTACTTC CSAPRGETQYF
14 - - TRBJ2-3 TRBV5-1 TGCGCCAGCAGCTTGTCATCGGGAGCAGATACGCAGTATTTT CASSLSSGADTQYF
16 TRBD2 - TRBJ2-3 TRBV19 TGTGCCAGTAGACCGAGTGGGACTAGCGGGATCGATACGCAGTATTTT CASRPSGTSGIDTQYF
14 - - TRBJ2-7 TRBV13 TGTGCCAGCAGCTTAAAATGGCAGACCTACGAGCAGTACTTC CASSLKWQTYEQYF
14 TRBD1 - TRBJ1-6 TRBV27 TGTGCCAGCAGTTGGACAGGGTTGGATTCACCCCTCCACTTT CASSWTGLDSPLHF
14 - - TRBJ1-1 TRBV4-1 TGCGCCAGCAGCCAAGAGTTCGTCCGCGCTGAAGCTTTCTTT CASSQEFVRAEAFF
14 - - TRBJ2-1 TRBV18 TGTGCCAGCTCACCACCGTCGGGGAACAATGAGCAGTTCTTC CASSPPSGNNEQFF
14 - - TRBJ2-5 TRBV4-2 TGTGCCAGCAGCCCTCCTTACACCCAAGAGACCCAGTACTTC CASSPPYTQETQYF
16 - - TRBJ1-2 TRBV28 TGTGCCAGCAGTCCATTATCTACAGTAAACGACTATGGCTACACCTTC CASSPLSTVNDYGYTF
14 TRBD1 few TRBJ1-1 TRBV18 TGTGCCAGCTCACTTCAGACAGGGCGGACTGAAGCTTTCTTT CASSLQTGRTEAFF
14 TRBD2 - TRBJ2-1 TRBV10-3 TGTGCCATCAGTGACAGCGGGAGCTACAATGAGCAGTTCTTC CAISDSGSYNEQFF
14 - - TRBJ2-2 TRBV9 TGTGCCAGCAGCGTAGGACACAACACCGGGGAGCTGTTTTTT CASSVGHNTGELFF
16 - - TRBJ1-1 TRBV5-1 TGCGCCAGCAGCTTGGCCCCCGCCGGGATGTACACTGAAGCTTTCTTT CASSLAPAGMYTEAFF
15 TRBD1 - TRBJ1-2 TRBV7-9 TGTGCCAGCAGCTACAACAGGGGAGGTAACTATGGCTACACCTTC CASSYNRGGNYGYTF
16 TRBD2 - TRBJ2-1 TRBV24-1 TGTGCCACCAGTGATCCGACTAGCGGGAGCGTAAATGAGCAGTTCTTC CATSDPTSGSVNEQFF
14 - - TRBJ2-7 TRBV6-1 TGTGCCAGCAGTGAGAACACCGGGGGTAGGGAGCAGTACTTC CASSENTGGREQYF
17 TRBD2 - TRBJ2-1 TRBV27 TGTGCCAGCAAACTCTCGAAGGGGACTAGCGGGAGCAATGAGCAGTTCTTC CASKLSKGTSGSNEQFF
15 - few TRBJ1-4 TRBV10-2 TGCGCCAGCAGCCATAGACAGTTAACTAATGAAAAACTGTTTTTT CASSHRQLTNEKLFF
13 - - TRBJ2-5 TRBV5-1 TGCGCCAGCAGCGCCTCCGGGGAAGAGACCCAGTACTTC CASSASGEETQYF
12 - - TRBJ2-7 TRBV28 TGTGCCAGCAGTTCCAACTTCTACGAGCAGTACTTC CASSSNFYEQYF
13 - - TRBJ2-7 TRBV5-6 TGTGCCAGCAGCCCTACCCCGGCCTACGAGCAGTACTTC CASSPTPAYEQYF
17 TRBD1 - TRBJ1-6 TRBV2 TGTGCCAGCAGTGGCGGACAGGGCCCATTGGGGAATTCACCCCTCCACTTT CASSGGQGPLGNSPLHF
14 - - TRBJ2-7 TRBV19 TGTGCCAGTAGTATCCGTGACTGGACCTACGAGCAGTACTTC CASSIRDWTYEQYF
16 - - TRBJ1-4 TRBV27 TGTGCCAGCAGTTTATCAGGGGCCGCCACTAATGAAAAACTGTTTTTT CASSLSGAATNEKLFF
14 - - TRBJ1-4 TRBV18 TGTGCCAGCTCACCGAGGCACAATAATGAAAAACTGTTTTTT CASSPRHNNEKLFF
14 - - TRBJ2-3 TRBV19 TGTGCCACCTCCCCCGGGTCTAGCACAGATACGCAGTATTTT CATSPGSSTDTQYF
15 TRBD2 - TRBJ2-7 TRBV24-1 TGTGCCACCATTCGTTGCGGGAGTAGTTCCTACGAGCAGTACTTC CATIRCGSSSYEQYF
13 - - TRBJ1-5 TRBV19 TGTGCCAGTAGTATGGATCCAAACGGGGCCCAGCATTTT CASSMDPNGAQHF
15 TRBD1 - TRBJ2-3 TRBV5-4 TGTGCCAGCAGCTTCGGACAGGGAGGCACAGATACGCAGTATTTT CASSFGQGGTDTQYF
14 - - TRBJ2-7 TRBV10-1 TGCGCCAGCAGTGTCGCGGGTACGGTCTACGAGCAGTACTTC CASSVAGTVYEQYF
18 TRBD2 - TRBJ2-2 TRBV11-3 TGTGCCAGCAGCTTAGAGTTACTAGCGGGAGGGAATACCGGGGAGCTGTTTTTT CASSLELLAGGNTGELFF
11 - - TRBJ2-7 TRBV29-1 TGCAGCGTGGGCGACACATACGAGCAGTACTTC CSVGDTYEQYF
15 TRBD2 - TRBJ2-1 TRBV10-3 TGTGCCATCAGTGAGTTGGCTAGCGGGAGCCATGAGCAGTTCTTC CAISELASGSHEQFF
15 - once TRBJ2-4 TRBV19 TGTGCCAGTAGTATTGGGGCGGGAAAGACTCACATTCAGTACTTC CASSIGAGKTHIQYF
14 - - TRBJ2-3 TRBV28 TGTGCCAGCGCTGGGGGGGGGCCCACAGATACGCAGTATTTT CASAGGGPTDTQYF
15 TRBD2 - TRBJ2-1 TRBV5-1 TGCGCCAGCAGCTCGGGACTAGCTTACTACAATGAGCAGTTCTTC CASSSGLAYYNEQFF
16 TRBD1 - TRBJ1-3 TRBV2 TGTGCCAGCAGGGATCAGAGACAGGGCACTGGAAACACCATATATTTT CASRDQRQGTGNTIYF
16 - few TRBJ1-1 TRBV5-1 TGCGCCAGCAGCTTGGTAATGGACAGACCCCTCCGAGAAGCTTTCTTT CASSLVMDRPLREAFF
16 - - TRBJ2-3 TRBV5-1 TGCGCCAGCAGCATTGAGGGGCACAGGGCTACAGATACGCAGTATTTT CASSIEGHRATDTQYF
12 - once TRBJ2-7 TRBV15 TGTGCCACCAGCAAGGGGGATTACGAGCAGTACTTC CATSKGDYEQYF
15 - - TRBJ1-2 TRBV7-2 TGTGCCAGCAGCTTAGCGGCAGGGGCTAACTATGGCTACACCTTC CASSLAAGANYGYTF
15 TRBD2 - TRBJ2-1 TRBV28 TGTGCCAGCAGACCCGGGACTACCGCGTTAGATGAGCAGTTCTTC CASRPGTTALDEQFF
15 - - TRBJ1-5 TRBV7-8 TGTGCCAGCAGCTTAGGGTCGGGACACAATCAGCCCCAGCATTTT CASSLGSGHNQPQHF
16 TRBD2 - TRBJ2-7 TRBV7-8 TGTGCCAGCAGCTCTTTTAGCGGGAGGGCCCCCTACGAGCAGTACTTC CASSSFSGRAPYEQYF
14 - once TRBJ1-1 TRBV2 TGTGCCAGCGTGAGGGCAGACCCGAACACTGAAGCTTTCTTT CASVRADPNTEAFF
18 - - TRBJ2-1 TRBV11-3 TGTGCCAGCAGCCCTAACACCCAGGGGTCCCTTTCCTACAATGAGCAGTTCTTC CASSPNTQGSLSYNEQFF